This T cell receptor (beta chain) is drawn from a study of identical twins. TCRdb ran MiXCR on the 5' RACE reads and lists one entry per CDR3 protein. The sample has about 690,000 distinct CDR3 sequences, 20% to 25% seen once. These same records also appear under a second study, on T cells expressing NK-cell markers. That report notes: In the group of eight sequenced donors, seven were HCMV-seropositive and one was seronegative. In over 5 donors, dominant CD3+CD56+NKG2C+ clonotypes ranked among the top 10 CD8+ clonotypes.

This sequence was found in a young woman in good health. Material: PBMCs.

CDR3 sequence (DNA): TGTGCCAGCAGTGAAACTAGCGGCGGAGGAGGGACCCAGTACTTC. Amino acid sequence: CASSETSGGGGTQYF. This chain uses TRBV2 with TRBJ2-5; 8 nucleotides match TRBD2. Germline trimming cut 2 bases from V and 7 bases from J; bases unmatched to any gene: 9. CDR1 is SNHLY, CDR2 FYNNEI, per germline. The CDR3 runs to 15 residues.